Presented here are 16 T cell receptor beta chains from one specimen sequenced in a study of CD8 T cells in Susac syndrome. With random hexamers, roughly 0.5 to 1 ug RNA was reverse transcribed. Using its own MiXCR run on the immunoSEQ multiplex PCR reads, TCRdb lists one record per CDR3 protein. This sample has around 120,000 distinct CDR3 sequences; 94% occur once, and the top ten carry approximately 0.13%. The sample comprised CD4+ T cells from PBMCs. The receptors were gathered from a human donor with multiple sclerosis.

The V gene is TRBV30, the J gene TRBJ2-7, with TRBD2 matching over 7 bases. Germline V gene lookup returns CDR1 GTSNPN and CDR2 SVGIG (reference sequence). The CDR3 covers 15 residues. Losses at the gene ends were 0 bases for V and 2 bases for J; bases not matched to a gene: 7. The CDR3 reads CAWSVGLAGAYEQYF. CDR3 DNA sequence: TGTGCCTGGAGTGTAGGGCTGGCGGGAGCCTACGAGCAGTACTTC.

J is TRBJ1-5 and V is TRBV28, with D unresolved. The V gene's germline CDR1 is MDHEN and CDR2 SYDVKM. V was trimmed by 2 bases and J by 7 bases, leaving 3 bases between them. This CDR3 has 11 residues. The CDR3 sequence is CASSLNQPQHF. CDR3 coding DNA: TGTGCCAGCAGTTTAAACCAGCCCCAGCATTTT.

The CDR3 region is CASSSGATRYEQFF. DNA of the CDR3: TGTGCCAGCAGCTCCGGGGCCACGAGATATGAGCAGTTCTTC. V usage is TRBV12-3 or TRBV12-4 and J usage is TRBJ2-1, with D perhaps TRBD1 or TRBD2 (5 bases each). The CDR3 is 14 residues long. The V gene lost 6 bases and the J gene lost 8 bases, with 17 bases spanning the gap.

This chain uses TRBV11-2 with TRBJ2-3; D possibly corresponds to TRBD1 (6 bases). Germline loops: CDR1 SGHAT, CDR2 FQNNGV. Trimming removed 2 bases at V and 8 bases at J, with 17 bases between. The CDR3 has 15 amino acids. The DNA for the CDR3 is TGTGCCAGCAGCTTAAGTTTGGGGGCCGGGCGTACGCAGTATTTT. This translates into CASSLSLGAGRTQYF.

The rearrangement links TRBV5-1 to TRBJ2-2, with TRBD1 matching over 7 bases. The CDR3 loop spans 14 amino acids. The germline V gene encodes CDR1 SGHRS and CDR2 YFSETQ. Germline trimming cut 7 bases from V and 2 bases from J; bases unmatched to any gene: 5. CDR3 in amino acids: CASGNRGNTGELFF. CDR3 nucleotide sequence: TGCGCCAGCGGAAACAGGGGAAACACCGGGGAGCTGTTTTTT.

The genes are TRBV7-2 and TRBJ1-2; D is unclear. The V gene's germline CDR1 is SGHTA and CDR2 FQGNSA. The CDR3 has 13 residues. V lost 4 bases and J 5 bases, leaving 11 bases between the germline ends. CDR3 nucleotide sequence: TGTGCCAGCAGCTCAAGGGCGTCTTATGGCTACACCTTC. As protein: CASSSRASYGYTF. The full variable domain, rest sourced from reference TRBV7-2 and TRBJ1-2, is GAGVSQSPSNKVTEKGKDVELRCDPISGHTALYWYRQSLGQGLEFLIYFQGNSAPDKSGLPSDRFSAERTGGSVSTLTIQRTQQEDSAVYLCASSSRASYGYTFGSGTRLTVV.

This clonotype was recorded only once. The V call is TRBV20-1, the J call TRBJ1-4; no definite D call. V was cut by 0 bases and J by 14 bases, with 16 bases left in between. The CDR3 length is 13 residues. CDR1 is DFQATT and CDR2 is SNEGSKA in the germline V gene (reference sequence). The DNA of the CDR3 is TGCAGTGCTAGAGATCTGGGAGTCCAAGGGCTGTTTTTT. Encoded protein: CSARDLGVQGLFF.

The genes are TRBV3-1 and TRBJ1-3; TRBD1 matches 9 bases. V lost 3 bases to trimming and J lost 7 bases; unmatched junction nucleotides: 4. In germline, CDR1 is LGHDT, CDR2 YNNKEL (reference sequence). The CDR3 is 14 amino acids. The DNA of the CDR3 is TGTGCCAGCAGCCACACAGGGGGCCCGAACACCATATATTTT. Translated, it gives CASSHTGGPNTIYF.

Concerning this clonotype itself: The conserved phenylalanine or tryptophan is not found at the CDR3 terminus, so this likely reflects a read error. CDR3 nucleotide sequence: TGCAGTGCTCGTTCAGGGGGTAGGAGAGCTGAAGCTTTCCTT. Amino acid sequence: CSARSGGRRAEAFL. The J gene is TRBJ1-1, the V gene TRBV20-1, with 7 positions matching TRBD1. The CDR3 loop spans 14 amino acids. J lost 6 bases, V lost 5 bases, and 12 bases had no gene match. From germline, CDR1 is DFQATT and CDR2 SNEGSKA (reference sequence).

The rearrangement links TRBV18 to TRBJ2-7; TRBD1 is a possible D gene (5 bases). Germline V gives CDR1 KGHSH, CDR2 LQKENI. V was pared by 3 bases and J by 3 bases, with 12 bases between. The CDR3 spans 14 residues. The CDR3 here is CASSPGLTDYEQYF. DNA of the CDR3: TGTGCCAGCTCACCGGGATTGACAGACTACGAGCAGTACTTC.

Here the CDR3 reads CASTRMIGLQETQYF. In nucleotides, the CDR3 is TGTGCCAGCACCAGAATGATCGGACTGCAAGAGACCCAGTACTTC. V usage is TRBV9 and J usage is TRBJ2-5; a possible D gene is TRBD2 (5 bases). The ends were cut back, 6 bases at V and 2 bases at J, with 17 bases in the middle. Germline lookup yields CDR1 SGDLS and CDR2 YYNGEE. The CDR3 contains 15 residues.

The rearrangement joins TRBV7-9 to TRBJ2-7; 8 positions match TRBD2. The CDR3 spans 15 residues. Looked up from germline, CDR1 is SEHNR and CDR2 is FQNEAQ (reference sequence). V lost 7 bases, J lost 5 bases, and 13 bases stayed unmatched. The CDR3 region is CASTSRGGGTHEQYF. CDR3 bases: TGTGCCAGCACCTCCCGTGGCGGGGGGACCCACGAGCAGTACTTC.

This clonotype occurred once. V gene TRBV5-1 combines with J gene TRBJ2-1, with TRBD2 identical over 16 bases. The V and J ends lost 4 bases and 5 bases, in that order; junction bases with no gene match: 12. The CDR3 length is 19 residues. Looked up from germline, CDR1 is SGHRS and CDR2 is YFSETQ. The CDR3 protein is CASSLSPGTSGRAHNEQFF. CDR3 DNA: TGCGCCAGCAGCCTTTCCCCCGGGACTAGCGGGAGGGCGCACAATGAGCAGTTCTTC. The full variable domain, its missing parts supplied by reference TRBV5-1 and TRBJ2-1, is KAGVTQTPRYLIKTRGQQVTLSCSPISGHRSVSWYQQTPGQGLQFLFEYFSETQRNKGNFPGRFSGRQFSNSRSEMNVSTLELGDSALYLCASSLSPGTSGRAHNEQFFGPGTRLTVL.

This clonotype came up many times. The junction does not match germline at one end; this may be a read error. V and J are TRBV5-1 and TRBJ2-7; D uncertain. This CDR3 is built from 11 residues. Looked up from germline, CDR1 is SGHRS and CDR2 is YFSETQ. CDR3 sequence reads: CASSLGYEQYF. DNA of the CDR3: TGTGCCAGCAGCTTAGGCTACGAGCAGTACTTC.

The chain uses TRBV25-1 and TRBJ1-1; D gene uncertain. The CDR3 runs 14 residues. Germline V gene lookup returns CDR1 MGHDK and CDR2 SYGVNS. The CDR3 bases are TGTGCTTGCGAGACCGGCGGCTCGAACACTGAAGCTTTCTTT. It specifies CACETGGSNTEAFF.

V gene TRBV2 combines with J gene TRBJ1-5; the D is unclear. V lost 7 bases and J lost 8, with 15 bases in between. CDR3 length equals 13 residues. Germline assignment: CDR1 SNHLY and CDR2 FYNNEI. For the CDR3, the DNA is TGTGCCAGCAAGTACACGGAGAGGGAGCCCCAGCATTTT. Translation: CASKYTEREPQHF.